This T cell receptor (beta chain) emerged from a study of cytomegalovirus exposure and HLA in healthy donors (dated by TCRdb to about 2017). The study in broad terms: An earlier analysis of roughly 500 of the donors reported 276 Gb of sequence data and roughly 120 million unique TCR beta sequences obtained from 180 million or so T cells. In a later genetic analysis, genome-wide SNP genotypes for about 65% of the roughly 700 donors were used, and that subset was treated as a discovery cohort. A separate validation cohort of more than 100 different subjects was used in addition to the roughly 670-subject first cohort. Among roughly 400 genotyped donors of the cohort, an average of roughly 230,000 unique TCR beta nucleotide sequences was sequenced per donor, of which 15% to 20% were non-productive. Because of strong linkage in the cohort, 4 to 6 DR-DQ haplotypes were treated as single units for association and clustering. Donor age, sex, ethnicity and CMV serostatus were compiled together with the repertoire data. Using immunosequencing, the study profiled T cell repertoires from about 650 subjects and related those repertoires to cytomegalovirus serostatus. High-throughput TCR immunosequencing, statistical association of individual TCRs with disease status, and machine learning were combined to predict cytomegalovirus infection status. An early release covering approximately 600 HLA-typed donors comprised approximately 290 gigabases of sequencing data and around 80 million unique TCR sequences. Every repertoire in the discovery cohort had been generated on one and the same sequencing platform. Among the roughly 400 genotyped donors, around 81% belonged to the genetic ancestry cluster associated with self-reported Caucasian donors. To study patterns of TCR occurrence, a later analysis re-analyzed previously published TCR beta repertoires from around 700 donors and added high-resolution HLA genotyping. In the later analysis, no new phenotypic data were used to find candidate immune exposures; instead, reliance was placed on TCR beta sequences and their occurrence across donors. Typing coverage varied by locus: roughly 629-640 donors for A, B, C, DRB1 and DQB1; 522 for DQA1; 600 to 610 for DPA1; some 470 for DPB1. Both class I and class II loci were covered by HLA typing, at four-digit resolution. An earlier analysis of approximately 630 of the donors applied high-throughput TCR beta sequencing to assess whether each TCR beta V gene segment acted as functional or pseudogenic. The study was designed to test whether signatures of past pathogen exposure could be identified by cataloging public T cell receptors. The study at large found these results: The presence/absence analyses assumed that sequencing depth was roughly uniform across donors, and that assumption may not be true. In a later analysis, several top co-occurrence clusters were reported to appear linked to parvovirus B19, influenza, CMV and Epstein-Barr virus. At a false discovery rate of 0.05, a later analysis linked about 16,000 TCR beta sequences to specific HLA alleles. The study listed 164 TCR beta chains as associated with cytomegalovirus. A further reported finding was that TCR beta sequences accurately predicted the HLA-A and HLA-B alleles for most subjects in the first cohort. A later genetic analysis reported fewer N-insertions in productive TCRs among donors in an Asian-associated ancestry cluster than the approximately 670-donor mean. In an earlier analysis of approximately 590 of the donors, most TCR beta V segments were observed in productive rearrangements about 90% or about 30% of the time, broadly matching IMGT annotations. In a later analysis, most CMV-associated TCR beta chains were found to appear HLA-restricted, with HLA associations seemingly driven largely by CMV exposure. V-gene and J-gene trimming of TCR beta chains was associated with a missense DCLRE1C variant in a later genetic analysis, and the association was replicated in an independent cohort. Because some donors lacked HLA typing at each locus, the association tests relied only on the typed subset. For the cohort, immune exposure information was limited to CMV serostatus. Because the 87-base-pair reads could not distinguish some IMGT-functional V segments, including TRBV6-2 and TRBV6-3, those segments were excluded. The cohort was sequenced for TCR beta chains only, and without alpha or paired-chain data the features that could be detected were limited. Across donors, most TCR sequences were observed very rarely, whereas some public TCRs were present in many individuals. The authors suggested that the approach could potentially be extended to other disease states and immunological phenotypes. Linkage disequilibrium might explain the correlated functional status among segregating V segments, but an unknown experimental factor could not be ruled out. A later analysis found that TCR association rates varied across HLA loci, with DRB1 alleles showing the most associated TCRs and HLA-C alleles the fewest. The classifier was reported to diagnose cytomegalovirus status with high specificity and sensitivity in both the original cohort and the validation cohort. Three of the identified cytomegalovirus-associated TCR beta chains were confirmed in vitro to be specific for cytomegalovirus antigens. A group of highly shared sequence variants was considered likely to be a technical artifact of the sequencing pipeline. Some 16 rarely observed V segments, including chromosome 9 orphons, were excluded from the earlier analysis of about 610 of the donors because counts were too low. In a later analysis, HLA-associated TCR beta chains showed more clonal expansion and lower generation probabilities than non-associated chains that were equally common. When HLA alleles, especially DR and DQ, strongly co-occurred, attributing TCR associations to individual alleles was difficult.

The cohort was made up of 666 healthy bone marrow donors. Cohort members were all nominally healthy when sampled, although unrecorded immune exposures were likely present. The donor tested CMV seropositive, placing the donor among the 250 to 350 seropositive members of the cohort. Every donor gave a peripheral blood sample, and the peripheral blood mononuclear cells from that sample were used for TCR beta sequencing. Genomic DNA extraction from the blood cell samples was performed with the Qiagen DNeasy Blood Extraction Kit. About this clone: Its antigen remains unidentified. No base quality values were provided; no much bigger clone lies one nucleotide off.

Libraries were prepared through the immunoSEQ multiplex PCR assay. The multiplex PCR relied on a mix of 60 forward primers for TCR Vbeta segments and 13 reverse primers for TCR Jbeta segments. Amplification of the CDR3 region of rearranged TCR beta genes was performed with a multiplex PCR assay on genomic DNA. On the Illumina HiSeq System, the amplified TCR beta libraries were sequenced as 87-base-pair reads. The authors' analysis ran thus. A later analysis tallied 75 million to 95 million unique TCR beta chains across the 666 repertoires, and some 12 million of those chains were shared by two or more donors. Raw reads were error-corrected and collapsed into unique sequences with a nearest-neighbor algorithm that merged closely related sequences to remove PCR and sequencing errors. CDR3 sequences were aligned to IMGT reference sequences to assign V, D and J gene segments. For a sequence to be retained, a match of at least six nucleotides was required to both a V gene segment and a J gene segment. A rearrangement counted as productive if the CDR3 had no stop codons and remained in frame with V and J, and every other rearrangement counted as non-productive. CDR3 was defined according to IMGT convention as the region running from the second conserved V-encoded cysteine to the conserved J-encoded phenylalanine. Sequences without an unambiguous match to a single V gene segment were excluded from the earlier analysis of over 500 of the donors. In an earlier analysis of some 590 of the donors, a V segment was called functional when productive rearrangements were above 56.7%, and segregating when the standard deviation between donors exceeded 5%. A statistical classification framework was built to diagnose cytomegalovirus status from the catalog of TCR beta chain sequences. In a later analysis, TCR nucleotide sequences were compared against IMGT/GENE-DB human TR gene sequences so that V and J genes could be assigned. Using the TCRdist pipeline, a later analysis assigned CDR3 sequences along with most-parsimonious VDJ recombination scenarios. In a later analysis, each TCR beta chain was defined by its CDR3 amino acid sequence together with its V-gene family, and reads without a unique V-gene family were excluded. In a later analysis, 550 to 650 highly shared, low-generation-probability nucleotide sequences were removed to address suspected cross-contamination and a sequencing artifact. For each public chain, a later analysis derived a clonal expansion index from normalized ranks of inferred template counts within each repertoire. In a later analysis, generation probabilities were computed using a VDJ recombination model fitted to out-of-frame rearrangements, and the results were checked against IGoR. A later analysis scored TCR-TCR, TCR-HLA and TCR-CMV co-occurrence with hypergeometric tests, applying a repertoire-size bias correction to TCR pairs. False discovery rates were estimated in a later analysis by permuting HLA or CMV assignments 20 times. A later analysis grouped co-occurring TCRs with DBSCAN, adding TCRdist sequence similarity when clustering within HLA-allele-positive subsets. Co-occurrence clustering excluded repertoires with fewer than 30,000 or more than 120,000 public chains, plus five with anomalous nucleotide sharing. What TCRdb holds here is the immuneACCESS table cut down to in-frame rearrangements. Part of the clones is not present; checked against another copy, under half of the missing clones reflect an unresolved V gene, and the others are unexplained. D and trimming were read from the DNA, whereas the V and J calls and clone size are those reported in that table. Across this sample there are some 51,000 clones, with about 67% seen only once. Clones ranked in the top ten supply approximately 30% of the sample.

From the germline V gene (reference sequence), CDR1 is LNHDA and CDR2 is SQIVND. There are 13 amino acids in the CDR3, from cysteine to phenylalanine inclusive. Only the CDR3 part of the read is kept: 39 bases, read in frame from the first base. V is clipped by 0 bases and J by 1 base, and the sequence between their germline boundaries is 3 bases long. The receptor comes from a man aged 35 to 55 in good health and CMV-seropositive. Sequences were obtained from PBMCs. This sequence uses TRBV19 and TRBJ1-1; too little of a D gene remains to name it. The DNA sequence is given as TGTGCCAGTAGTATAGACGGGAACACTGAAGCTTTCTTT. Its translation reads: CASSIDGNTEAFF.